This paragraph covers one T cell receptor beta chain sequence. CDR3 length equals 14 residues. V dropped 4 bases and J dropped 4; count of bases not matched to a gene: 5. Per germline, CDR1 SGHRS and CDR2 YFSETQ. The sample belongs to a study of blood T cell repertoires in COVID-19. Study-wide context: Samples came from the United States, Italy and Spain, spanning acute and convalescent COVID-19.

Original processing notes: Amplification from reference gene primers served as the basis for estimated nucleated cell counts. Only in-frame clones appear in the TCRdb table, and some are missing; sequencing was by immunoSEQ multiplex PCR. V and J calls and clone size are as listed in that table; D and trimming were resolved from the DNA. The sample holds nearly 250,000 clones, about 82% seen once. The chain recombines TRBV5-1 with TRBJ1-1; 9 nucleotides align to TRBD1. Sequencing was carried out using peripheral blood. This TCR derives from an elderly woman with COVID-19, enrolled during active disease. The CDR3 sequence: CASSVGQGATEAFF. The CDR3 DNA reads as TGCGCCAGCAGCGTGGGACAGGGTGCCACTGAAGCTTTCTTT.